What follows describes a single T cell receptor beta chain. This clonotype was recorded at least ten times. Its antigen remains undetermined. Within one base of it there is no much larger clone, and no base qualities were kept. The CDR3 goes from the cysteine to the phenylalanine over 13 residues. The kept DNA is CDR3 alone, 39 bases in frame from the first base. The V end loses 3 bases and the J end loses 5 bases, and a stretch of 10 bases separates them. The CDR1 and CDR2 encoded by the germline V gene are SNHLY and FYNNEI. Ophthalmopathy patients had moderately to severely active disease, with a Clinical Activity Score of 3 or more, a NOSPECS grade of 4 or more, and a disease duration of less than 3 months. The study excluded patients with uncontrolled infections, other autoimmune diseases, pregnancy or lactation. Clinical symptoms, serum thyroxine and TRAb, thyroid ultrasound, and orbital computed tomography formed the basis for the diagnoses. PBMCs were isolated from 10 ml of fresh peripheral blood by Ficoll-Paque density gradient centrifugation. Trizol reagent was used to extract total RNA, and RNA quality was then checked on an Agilent 2100 Bioanalyzer.

This record belongs to a study of T cells in Graves' hyperthyroidism and ophthalmopathy (dated by TCRdb to between 2018 and 2021). About the investigation overall: Peripheral blood was sampled at the time of initial diagnosis, prior to any treatment. A discovery cohort of about a hundred patients, 43 with Graves' ophthalmopathy and more than 55 with stable Graves' hyperthyroidism, was used to find distinguishing TCR V-J signatures. Prospective prediction of ophthalmopathy was tested in an independent validation cohort of some 19 hyperthyroidism patients and 15 to 17 patients who later progressed to ophthalmopathy. The approximately 95 discovery patients were divided at random into training and test sets in a 7:3 ratio. In addition, the study compared T-cell repertoires in thyroid tissue and in blood from roughly 6 Graves' hyperthyroidism patients. After blood sampling, hyperthyroidism patients were treated with methimazole at a starting dose of 30 mg daily, and ophthalmopathy patients were treated with high-dose intravenous methylprednisolone. According to the paper, TCR Vbeta CDR3 sequencing was carried out on more than 120 peripheral blood samples, which came from 40 to 45 ophthalmopathy, around 74 hyperthyroidism and some 17 progressor patients. Overall study outcomes, separate from this receptor: Sample size was not statistically predetermined, and investigators were not blinded to group allocation. Most expanded thyroid clonotypes (frequency above 0.001) were also detected in blood, suggesting blood repertoires may reflect thyroid immune responses. A 13 V-J signature model separated ophthalmopathy from stable hyperthyroidism, with around 91% sensitivity and 81.08% specificity in cross-validation and 80%/75% in testing. During validation, the model predicted progression to ophthalmopathy a median of approximately 6 months ahead of onset, with more than 60% sensitivity and roughly 75% specificity.

TCR beta CDR3 regions were amplified from RNA transcripts. The TCR CDR3 was subjected to a first round of RT-PCR using the HTBI primer set and the Qiagen OneStep RT-PCR kit. Libraries were constructed in a second round of multiplex PCR, after which size selection and purification were performed. Paired-end sequencing of the libraries was performed with 100 bp reads on an Illumina HiSeq2000. The study's own analysis went as follows. Raw data were processed with SOAPnuke, discarding reads with adapters, uncalled bases, mean Phred below 15, or no exact constant-primer or identifier match. High-quality paired reads were merged with COPE v1.2.5, and unique nucleotide sequences were defined as clonotypes. MiTCR v1.1 was used to align the clonotypes against IMGT TRBV, TRBD and TRBJ reference segments. Only V-J combinations with frequency above 0.0001, covering about 99% of repertoires, were analysed. The TCS score was defined as the ratio of F50 (clonal expansion) to E x V (chaos), calculated using BLOSUM62-based TCRdist between CDR3 peptides within each V-J. Welch's t-statistics and random forest reduced 450 to 600 V-J features to around 14, which were used in a naive Bayes classifier (R e1071). TCRdb itself trimmed the public reads at Q25 with fastp, ran MiXCR and retained productive beta chains. Duplicate CDR3 protein sequences are folded into a single record with the most common DNA and genes. TCRdb's processing, not the authors', yielded these V and J calls. For this sample there are approximately 530,000 distinct CDR3 sequences; just under 20% appear just once. The ten biggest clones cover around 50% of the sample.

The specimen was blood. The rearrangement combines TRBV2 with TRBJ2-5; the D gene is perhaps TRBD1, from 5 matching bases. The sequence derives from a middle-aged man with Graves' ophthalmopathy. The nucleotides read TGTGCCAGCAGTGATCGTAGGGGCGAGACCCAGTACTTC. Its protein reads: CASSDRRGETQYF.